A single sample gave rise to the 13 T cell receptor beta chains below, sequenced in a study of T cell responses to AZD1222 COVID-19 vaccine. The protocol was immunoSEQ multiplex PCR, while the TCRdb copy is restricted to in-frame clones and leaves out a portion. The table shows about 140,000 clones, with just under 95% occurring only once. This material consisted of peripheral blood, taken 28 days after the second AZD1222 dose. Receptors were obtained from an adult who received the AZD1222 COVID-19 vaccine.

This clone was seen just once. V and J are TRBV27 and TRBJ1-2, with unresolved D. This CDR3 is built from 13 residues. The V gene lost 0 bases and the J gene lost 1 base, with 3 bases spanning the gap. CDR1 MNHEY and CDR2 SMNVEV come from the germline V gene (reference sequence). CDR3 in amino acids: CASSLSNNYGYTF. As DNA, the CDR3 is TGTGCCAGCAGTTTATCGAATAACTATGGCTACACCTTC.

This chain links TRBV27 with TRBJ1-2; no reliable D call. The germline CDR1 and CDR2 sequences are MNHEY and SMNVEV (reference sequence). V was shortened by 0 bases and J by 3 bases, with 11 bases between the two germline ends. The CDR3 runs to 15 residues. The DNA for the CDR3 is TGTGCCAGCAGTTTATCGGCCGGTTGGGACTATGGCTACACCTTC. It specifies CASSLSAGWDYGYTF.

The chain employs TRBV6-5 and TRBJ1-2; 10 bases match TRBD1. Germline V gives CDR1 MNHEY, CDR2 SVGAGI. J gave up 5 bases and V 6 bases, and 9 bases lay outside the gene matches. This CDR3 contains 15 residues. CDR3 sequence (DNA): TGTGCCAGCAGGGGACAGGGGCCTAAGGCGTATGGCTACACCTTC. Protein: CASRGQGPKAYGYTF.

The chain recombines TRBV11-2 with TRBJ1-2; 7 bases are a match to TRBD1. V lost 5 bases to trimming and J lost 4 bases; unmatched junction nucleotides: 10. The CDR3 is 15 residues long. The germline V gene has CDR1 SGHAT and CDR2 FQNNGV. CDR3 sequence: CASSPWEQGPYGYTF. The CDR3 region has the DNA TGTGCCAGCAGCCCGTGGGAACAGGGGCCCTATGGCTACACCTTC.

The rearrangement uses TRBV4-3 and TRBJ1-2, with 9 positions matching TRBD1. J gave up 4 bases and V 4 bases, and 7 bases lay outside the gene matches. Germline loops: CDR1 LGHNA, CDR2 YSLEER. The CDR3 is made up of 15 amino acids. DNA for the CDR3: TGCGCCAGCAGCCCTATGACAGGGGGGGGCTATGGCTACACCTTC. It is translated as CASSPMTGGGYGYTF.

V usage is TRBV18 and J usage is TRBJ1-5, with 11 bases that match TRBD1. This CDR3 is built from 15 residues. Unmatched junction bases numbered 2, after V lost 1 base and J lost 6 bases. The germline gives CDR1 KGHSH, CDR2 LQKENI. The CDR3 DNA follows: TGTGCCAGCTCACCACAGGGACAGGGGGGTCAGCCCCAGCATTTT. Translating gives CASSPQGQGGQPQHF.

This clone was detected once. This same CDR3 is encoded by further DNA sequences in the sample. CDR3 sequence reads: CAWSGQTNSPLHF. CDR3 coding DNA: TGTGCCTGGAGTGGACAGACTAATTCACCCCTCCACTTT. The V and J genes are TRBV30 and TRBJ1-6, with TRBD1 as a possible D gene (5 bases). V dropped 1 base and J dropped 6 bases, with 7 bases sitting between them. The CDR3 spans 13 residues. Germline CDR1 is GTSNPN and CDR2 is SVGIG (reference sequence).

This chain uses TRBV19 with TRBJ1-2; D might be TRBD1 (6 bases). Between the trimmed V and J ends, which lost 3 bases and 5 bases, there was a span of 10 bases. The CDR3 is made up of 13 amino acids. CDR1 and CDR2 (germline): LNHDA, SQIVND (reference sequence). The CDR3 nucleotides read TGTGCCAGTAGTATGACAGGAGTATATGGCTACACCTTC. It translates to CASSMTGVYGYTF.

This clone was picked up a small number of times. This chain uses TRBV3-1 (or the pseudogene TRBV3-2) with TRBJ1-2; D might be TRBD1 (5 bases). The CDR3 contains 13 residues. Per germline, CDR1 LGHDT and CDR2 YNNKEL (reference sequence). Trimming stripped 2 bases from V and 10 bases from J, with 14 bases between. The CDR3 DNA reads as TGTGCCAGCAGCCAAAGACAGTCCCTAGACTACACCTTC. Protein sequence: CASSQRQSLDYTF.

The CDR3 loop is CASSEVWEMNTEAFF. The CDR3 DNA is TGTGCCAGCAGTGAAGTTTGGGAGATGAACACTGAAGCTTTCTTT. This rearrangement joins TRBV2 to TRBJ1-1; no firm D call. The CDR3 totals 15 residues. Looked up from germline, CDR1 is SNHLY and CDR2 is FYNNEI. V shed 1 base and J shed 0 bases, with 9 bases lying between them. The full variable domain, in which reference TRBV2 and TRBJ1-1 provide the parts outside the CDR3, is EPEVTQTPSHQVTQMGQEVILRCVPISNHLYFYWYRQILGQKVEFLVSFYNNEISEKSEIFDDQFSVERPDGSNFTLKIRSTKLEDSAMYFCASSEVWEMNTEAFFGQGTRLTVV.

The CDR3 protein is CASSLGGQGGYTF. In nucleotides, the CDR3 is TGTGCCAGCAGCCTCGGAGGGCAGGGTGGCTACACCTTC. The rearrangement links TRBV11-3 to TRBJ1-2; weak D call: TRBD1 (5 bases). The CDR3 loop spans 13 amino acids. CDR1 and CDR2 (germline): SGHNT, YENEEA. Trimming removed 5 bases from V and 7 bases from J, with 14 bases in between. The full variable domain, its missing parts supplied by reference TRBV11-3 and TRBJ1-2, is EAGVVQSPRYKIIEKKQPVAFWCNPISGHNTLYWYLQNLGQGPELLIRYENEEAVDDSQLPKDRFSAERLKGVDSTLKIQPAELGDSAVYLCASSLGGQGGYTFGSGTRLTVV.

V gene TRBV9 combines with J gene TRBJ2-3, with D perhaps matching TRBD1 or TRBD2 (6 bases each). The CDR3 totals 15 residues. Trimming left V 4 bases short and J 2 bases short, with 14 bases between. Germline CDR1 is SGDLS and CDR2 is YYNGEE. The DNA of the CDR3 is TGTGCCAGCAGCTCGGGGGCCGTAGCCACAGATACGCAGTATTTT. Translation gives CASSSGAVATDTQYF.

The V gene is TRBV7-8, the J gene TRBJ1-2; D is unclear. This CDR3 comprises 14 residues. Trimming shortened V by 6 bases and J by 6 bases, and 17 bases separated the two germline ends. CDR1 and CDR2 (germline): SGHVS, FQNEAQ. The CDR3 region has the DNA TGTGCCAGCAGTTTCCCTGCGAGGCAGCATGGCTACACCTTC. Translation gives CASSFPARQHGYTF.